What follows is one T cell receptor beta chain and its context. Its antigen is not known. The data derive from a study of cytomegalovirus exposure and HLA in healthy donors. As for the study in general: HLA-typed donors were the source of 90 million or so unique TCRs, which an early data release held.

PCR used 60 Vbeta primers and 13 Jbeta primers. Sequencing used immunoSEQ multiplex PCR; TCRdb keeps in-frame clones, though not all of them. Altogether 120,000 to 150,000 clones are present, around 80% being singletons, with the ten largest covering 2% to 2.5%. The length of the CDR3 is 15 residues. The V end was cut by 0 bases, the J end by 5 bases, with 8 bases between. CDR1 MNHNY and CDR2 SVGAGI come from the germline V gene (reference sequence). The study, taken as a whole, reports: Rare TCR sequences dominated, though some public TCRs recurred in many donors.

This clonotype originated in a man younger than 45 in good health and CMV-seronegative. The specimen sequenced was PBMCs. The rearrangement links TRBV6-6 to TRBJ1-6; a weak D match, TRBD1 (5 bases). CDR3 DNA sequence: TGTGCCAGCAGTTACTCGCCGACAGATAATTCACCCCTCCACTTT. Amino acid sequence: CASSYSPTDNSPLHF.